The clone carrying this TCR beta chain was detected only once. Patients got ipilimumab 1 mg/kg beginning 14 to 28 days post-transplant. The data were obtained in a study of ipilimumab plus nivolumab after autologous stem cell transplantation. Whole-study context: Median doses per patient: roughly five ipilimumab, 7 to 9 nivolumab.

Germline CDR1 is SGHTA and CDR2 is FQGNSA. Deletions cut 5 bases from V and 4 bases from J, with 11 bases between. The CDR3 has 13 amino acids. Assay: immunoSEQ multiplex PCR; the TCRdb copy retains only in-frame clones and omits some. Of some 45,000 clones listed, 70% to 90% are singletons. Sequences were derived from PBMCs, sampled in a trial of ipilimumab plus nivolumab as post-transplant consolidation. This sequence joins TRBV7-2 and TRBJ1-1; TRBD1 is a possible D gene (5 bases). The receptor's source is a male donor with multiple myeloma. The CDR3 loop is CASSRGRLTEAFF. DNA for the CDR3: TGTGCCAGCAGCCGGGGACGGCTCACTGAAGCTTTCTTT.